The 21 T cell receptor beta chains reported below all come from one sample, sequenced in a study of OX40 agonist ivuxolimab in advanced cancers. TCRdb's copy holds only in-frame clones and misses some; the assay was immunoSEQ multiplex PCR. The data hold 43,000 or so clones, with 70% to 80% observed a single time. The input for sequencing was CD4+ or CD8+ T cells sorted from blood, taken in a trial of the OX40 agonist ivuxolimab. These receptors were taken from an adult with an advanced solid tumor such as melanoma, head and neck, liver or kidney cancer.

The chain joins TRBV7-9 to TRBJ2-3, with D maybe TRBD2 (6 bases). Per the germline V gene, CDR1 is SEHNR and CDR2 is FQNEAQ (reference sequence). The ends were cut back, 0 bases at V and 5 bases at J, with 18 bases in the middle. The CDR3 loop spans 17 amino acids. The CDR3 is CASSLASRLGVIDTQYF. The CDR3, as DNA: TGTGCCAGCAGCTTAGCCTCCCGACTAGGGGTTATAGATACGCAGTATTTT.

This clone was observed a few times. This chain uses TRBV30 with TRBJ2-5, with 7 bases that match TRBD2. V dropped 2 bases and J dropped 4; count of bases not matched to a gene: 4. Germline assignment: CDR1 GTSNPN and CDR2 SVGIG (reference sequence). The CDR3 is made up of 13 amino acids. The DNA of the CDR3 is TGTGCCTGGAGTTGGGGGGAGGGAGAGACCCAGTACTTC. This codes for CAWSWGEGETQYF.

V gene TRBV6-1 combines with J gene TRBJ2-5, with D possibly being TRBD1 or TRBD2 (5 bases each). The CDR3 consists of 15 residues. CDR1 is MNHNS, CDR2 SASEGT, per germline. Trimming took 6 bases from V and 4 from J, leaving 18 bases between them. CDR3 bases: TGTGCCAGCAGCCACTCCGGGACCCATGGAGAGACCCAGTACTTC. Translation: CASSHSGTHGETQYF.

In the case of this clone: Other DNA variants within this sample encode the same CDR3. This chain uses TRBV11-2 with TRBJ1-2; no reliable D call. This CDR3 contains 11 residues. Trimming removed 8 bases at V and 2 bases at J, with 6 bases between. Germline values: CDR1 SGHAT, CDR2 FQNNGV. DNA of the CDR3: TGTGCCAGCGCGAGGAACTATGGCTACACCTTC. Encoded protein: CASARNYGYTF.

The V call is TRBV4-2, the J call TRBJ2-3; no firm D call. The CDR3 extends over 13 amino acids. Trimming shortened V by 5 bases and J by 0 bases, and 6 bases separated the two germline ends. Per germline, CDR1 LGHNA and CDR2 YNFKEQ. The CDR3 sequence: CASSSLSTDTQYF. CDR3 nucleotides: TGTGCCAGCAGCTCACTTAGCACAGATACGCAGTATTTT.

This chain connects TRBV10-3 to TRBJ2-2; 11 bases map to TRBD2. The ends lost 0 bases at V and 5 bases at J; junction bases unmatched: 5. CDR3 length: 17 residues. Germline lookup yields CDR1 ENHRY and CDR2 SYGVKD. The CDR3 loop reads CAISESWLAGGTGELFF. The DNA of the CDR3 is TGTGCCATCAGTGAGTCGTGGCTAGCGGGAGGAACCGGGGAGCTGTTTTTT.

This chain uses TRBV30 with TRBJ2-6, with D perhaps given as TRBD1 or TRBD2 (5 bases each). This CDR3 is built from 14 residues. Germline V gene sequence: CDR1 GTSNPN, CDR2 SVGIG (reference sequence). V was clipped by 4 bases and J by 3 bases, with 10 bases between them. CDR3 nucleotides: TGTGCCTGGACGGGACCTCGTGGGGCCAACGTCCTGACTTTC. This encodes CAWTGPRGANVLTF. The complete variable domain, with remaining parts taken from reference TRBV30 and TRBJ2-6, reads SQTIHQWPATLVQPVGSPLSLECTVEGTSNPNLYWYRQAAGRGLQLLFYSVGIGQISSEVPQNLSASRPQDRQFILSSKKLLLSDSGFYLCAWTGPRGANVLTFGAGSRLTVL.

The chain employs TRBV7-6 and TRBJ2-5; tentatively, D is TRBD2 (7 bases). The CDR3 spans 16 residues. Trimming shortened V by 5 bases and J by 5 bases, and 21 bases separated the two germline ends. CDR1 is SGHVS, CDR2 FNYEAQ, per germline. CDR3 loop: CASSPGGGSRVETQYF. The CDR3 nucleotides are TGTGCCAGCAGCCCGGGGGGCGGGAGTAGGGTGGAGACCCAGTACTTC.

The chain couples TRBV13 to TRBJ2-7; D call uncertain. V dropped 1 base and J dropped 4 bases, with 2 bases sitting between them. This CDR3 is 11 amino acids long. CDR1 is PRHDT, CDR2 FYEKMQ, per germline (reference sequence). CDR3 in DNA: TGTGCCAGCAGCTTAGAATACGAGCAGTACTTC. Translated: CASSLEYEQYF. Looking up the rest from reference TRBV13 and TRBJ2-7 gives the full variable domain: AAGVIQSPRHLIKEKRETATLKCYPIPRHDTVYWYQQGPGQDPQFLISFYEKMQSDKGSIPDRFSAQQFSDYHSELNMSSLELGDSALYFCASSLEYEQYFGPGTRLTVT.

The CDR3 region has the DNA TGTGCCAGCAGCTTAGCAGGGGTAGGGGGCTACACCTTC. As protein: CASSLAGVGGYTF. The genes are TRBV7-8 and TRBJ1-2; tentative D call: TRBD1 (5 bases). This CDR3 has 13 residues. Per the germline V gene, CDR1 is SGHVS and CDR2 is FQNEAQ. Between the trimmed V and J ends, which lost 0 bases and 8 bases, there was a span of 10 bases.

This chain connects TRBV4-2 to TRBJ1-2; D is unresolved. Trimming pared 5 bases from V and 5 bases from J, leaving 18 bases between. Germline V gene lookup returns CDR1 LGHNA and CDR2 YNFKEQ. The CDR3 has 15 amino acids. The CDR3 region is CASSLGQLGTYGYTF. CDR3 nucleotides: TGTGCCAGCAGCTTAGGGCAGCTGGGAACATATGGCTACACCTTC.

The genes are TRBV10-2 and TRBJ1-5; a possible D gene is TRBD1 (6 bases). The CDR3 covers 14 residues. V was trimmed by 7 bases and J by 7 bases, leaving 17 bases between them. CDR1 and CDR2 from the germline V gene are WSHSY and SAAADI. CDR3 nucleotide sequence: TGCGCCAGCACCCCGGACAGCCGAACACAGCCCCAGCATTTT. Residues: CASTPDSRTQPQHF.

This chain links TRBV6-5 with TRBJ1-5, with D possibly being TRBD1 (6 bases). Germline V gene lookup returns CDR1 MNHEY and CDR2 SVGAGI. V was shortened by 5 bases and J by 9 bases, with 17 bases between the two germline ends. CDR3 length equals 14 residues. The CDR3 DNA sequence: TGTGCCAGCAGTGGGACAACGTCGACGGGGCCCCAGCATTTT. Protein: CASSGTTSTGPQHF.

This sequence joins TRBV6-1 and TRBJ2-5, with TRBD1 matching over 8 bases. This CDR3 region has 15 residues. Germline loops: CDR1 MNHNS, CDR2 SASEGT. Unmatched junction bases numbered 9, after V lost 5 bases and J lost 4 bases. CDR3 coding DNA: TGTGCCAGCAGTCCCTCCGGGACAGGTGGAGAGACCCAGTACTTC. Translated, it gives CASSPSGTGGETQYF.

The chain is built from TRBV6-6 and TRBJ1-4; 9 nucleotides agree with TRBD1. This CDR3 has 14 residues. Looked up from germline, CDR1 is MNHNY and CDR2 is SVGAGI (reference sequence). Unmatched junction bases numbered 6, after V lost 5 bases and J lost 8 bases. CDR3: CASSRGQGGEKLFF. The CDR3 bases are TGTGCCAGCAGTCGGGGACAGGGTGGAGAAAAACTGTTTTTT.

The V and J genes are TRBV18 and TRBJ2-1; no clear D. V gave up 1 base and J gave up 6 bases, with 7 bases separating them. CDR1 KGHSH and CDR2 LQKENI come from the germline V gene. The CDR3 covers 13 residues. This chain's CDR3 is CASSPLPSNEQFF. The CDR3, as DNA: TGTGCCAGCTCACCACTCCCGAGCAATGAGCAGTTCTTC.

The chain has TRBV7-6 and TRBJ2-5, with 9 bases fitting TRBD2. There are 17 residues in the CDR3. The germline gives CDR1 SGHVS, CDR2 FNYEAQ. V shed 1 base, J shed 1 base, and the junction held 7 bases outside the gene matches. CDR3 bases: TGTGCCAGCAGCTTAGGAACAGCGGGAGGAAGCCAAGAGACCCAGTACTTC. Protein: CASSLGTAGGSQETQYF.

J is TRBJ2-2 and V is TRBV27, with TRBD2 matching 14 bases. This CDR3 comprises 16 residues. Germline CDR1 and CDR2: MNHEY and SMNVEV (reference sequence). V lost 6 bases to trimming and J lost 6 bases; unmatched junction nucleotides: 6. The CDR3 DNA follows: TGTGCCAGCAGCACGACTAGCGGGAGGGCCCCCGGGGAGCTGTTTTTT. It yields the protein CASSTTSGRAPGELFF.

The chain combines TRBV9 with TRBJ2-1; the match to TRBD2 covers 9 bases. Germline values: CDR1 SGDLS, CDR2 YYNGEE. This CDR3 is 15 amino acids long. Trimming took 0 bases from V and 8 from J; bases not matched to a gene: 6. The CDR3 is CASSVVDSGRHEQFF. CDR3 nucleotides: TGTGCCAGCAGCGTAGTAGATAGCGGGAGACATGAGCAGTTCTTC.

The J gene is TRBJ2-7, the V gene TRBV9; D remains ambiguous. Germline-derived CDR1 and CDR2 are SGDLS and YYNGEE. Trimming left V 0 bases short and J 2 bases short, with 12 bases between. CDR3 length equals 15 residues. Here the CDR3 reads CASSVGPLVTYEQYF. In nucleotides, the CDR3 is TGTGCCAGCAGCGTAGGCCCCCTGGTCACCTACGAGCAGTACTTC.

In this sample, this clone turned up a few times. The chain combines TRBV4-1 with TRBJ2-5; a possible D gene is TRBD2 (5 bases). The germline CDR1 and CDR2 sequences are MGHRA and YSYEKL. The V gene lost 2 bases and the J gene lost 4 bases, with 14 bases spanning the gap. CDR3 length: 15 amino acids. The CDR3 DNA sequence: TGCGCCAGCAGCCAACTAGGACTGAGTGGAGAGACCCAGTACTTC. This translates into CASSQLGLSGETQYF.